A selection of T cell receptor beta chains follows, all from one sample in a study of T-cell reconstitution after alpha-beta-depleted transplantation in children. One entry per CDR3 protein, called by TCRdb with MiXCR from the PCR reads. This table holds some 340,000 distinct CDR3 sequences, about a tenth found once. This specimen was PBMCs from the stem cell graft donor, taken from the stem cell graft. All receptors come from a human donor who donated a stem cell graft to a child with acute lymphoblastic leukemia. The CDR3 runs from the conserved cysteine through the conserved F or W. A D gene is named only where the DNA matches it firmly. Some rows have no size entry. The others give once, few or many, or a class for an expanded clone.

j_gene,abundance,d_gene,v_gene,len,CDR3nt,CDR3aa
TRBJ1-5,.,.,TRBV19,12,TGTGCCAGTAAAGCGCCCGATCAGCCCCAGCATTTT,CASKAPDQPQHF
TRBJ2-2,few,.,TRBV20-1,12,TGCAGTGCTGGCTCCGGTTCCGGGGAGCTGTTTTTT,CSAGSGSGELFF
TRBJ1-5,few,.,TRBV20-1,13,TGCAGTGCTAGAGGGGACAGCAATCAGCCCCAGCATTTT,CSARGDSNQPQHF
TRBJ2-7,few,.,TRBV9,10,TGTGCCAGCAGTCCCGGGGCGCAGTACTTC,CASSPGAQYF
TRBJ2-1,.,TRBD2,TRBV20-1,15,TGCAGTGCCCGGCGCGCGGGAGTCTCCTACAATGAGCAGTTCTTC,CSARRAGVSYNEQFF
TRBJ2-3,few,.,TRBV7-2,15,TGTGCCAGCAGCCTGGGACCGACGTCCCGTGATACGCAGTATTTT,CASSLGPTSRDTQYF
TRBJ1-1,.,TRBD1,TRBV29-1,14,TGCAGCGTTGGGCAGGGGGGTCGGGGAACTGAAGCTTTCTTT,CSVGQGGRGTEAFF
TRBJ2-3,many,TRBD2,TRBV9,17,TGTGCCAGCAGCGTAGATCCCGCGGGAGGGCCCCGCGATACGCAGTATTTT,CASSVDPAGGPRDTQYF
TRBJ1-4,few,TRBD1,TRBV25-1,15,TGTGCCAGCAGTGAATTGGGGACAGAGAATGAAAAACTGTTTTTT,CASSELGTENEKLFF
TRBJ1-2,few,.,TRBV7-2,13,TGTGCCAGCAGCCGGGTGGGGGACTATGGCTACACCTTC,CASSRVGDYGYTF
TRBJ1-3,few,.,TRBV20-1,13,TGCAGTGCTAGTACTGGGGCTGGAAACACCATATATTTT,CSASTGAGNTIYF
TRBJ2-7,few,.,TRBV9,15,TGTGCCAGCAGCGTAGAAGCGGGCCACTCCTACGAGCAGTACTTC,CASSVEAGHSYEQYF
TRBJ1-2,few,.,TRBV4-3,14,TGCGCCAGCAGCCAAGCCTCGGAAGACTATGGCTACACCTTC,CASSQASEDYGYTF
TRBJ2-1,.,TRBD1,TRBV9,15,TGTGCCAGCAGCCCGGGACAGGGGACGATATATGAGCAGTTCTTC,CASSPGQGTIYEQFF
TRBJ1-4,few,.,TRBV7-8,14,TGTGCCAGCAGCTTACAGGGAATAGCTGAAAAACTGTTTTTT,CASSLQGIAEKLFF
TRBJ2-3,few,TRBD2,TRBV6-2/TRBV6-3,15,TGTGCCAGCAGCCACGGGGGGGCTAGCACAGATACGCAGTATTTT,CASSHGGASTDTQYF
TRBJ2-5,many,TRBD2,TRBV29-1,15,TGCAGCGTTGAAGGGATAGCGGGCCCTGAAGAGACCCAGTACTTC,CSVEGIAGPEETQYF
TRBJ1-2,few,.,TRBV5-1,16,TGCGCCAGCAGCTTGGGCCCGGGGAGGATGGACTATGGCTACACCTTC,CASSLGPGRMDYGYTF
TRBJ2-7,few,.,TRBV29-1,12,TGCAGCGTTTGTCTGGTAGGGGACGAGCAGTACTTC,CSVCLVGDEQYF
TRBJ1-2,.,.,TRBV4-3,13,TGCGCCAGCAGCCCCAAAGCCGGGACCCTCCTCACCTTC,CASSPKAGTLLTF
TRBJ1-1,few,.,TRBV4-1,14,TGCGCCAGCAGCCAAAGGCTGGAGGGAACTGAAGCTTTCTTT,CASSQRLEGTEAFF
TRBJ2-7,many,TRBD1,TRBV29-1,13,TGCAGCGTGTGGGACAGGGGAGGCTACGAGCAGTACTTC,CSVWDRGGYEQYF
TRBJ2-5,few,.,TRBV7-2,13,TGTGCCAGCAGCTTACCTCATCGGGGGACCCAGTACTTC,CASSLPHRGTQYF
TRBJ2-5,.,.,TRBV11-2,14,TGTGCCAGCAGCTTCAGTAGCGGCCAAGAGACCCAGTACTTC,CASSFSSGQETQYF
TRBJ2-3,few,TRBD2,TRBV3-1,16,TGTGCCAGCAGCCAAGTCCCGGGAGGACTCACAGATACGCAGTATTTT,CASSQVPGGLTDTQYF
TRBJ2-6,many,.,TRBV14,14,TGTGCCAGCAGCCCCCTCGGTGGGGCCAACGTCCTGACTTTC,CASSPLGGANVLTF
TRBJ1-1,.,.,TRBV30,12,TGTGCCTGGAGCACGGGACGGACTGAAGCTTTCTTT,CAWSTGRTEAFF
TRBJ1-1,few,.,TRBV7-2,15,TGTGCCAGCAGCTTAAGGGACGGGTGGGGCACTGAAGCTTTCTTT,CASSLRDGWGTEAFF
TRBJ2-3,.,TRBD1,TRBV20-1,15,TGCAGTGCTCGAAGTTGGGACAGGGGGGGCGATACGCAGTATTTT,CSARSWDRGGDTQYF
TRBJ2-1,many,.,TRBV4-3,14,TGCGCCAGCAGCCAAGAGTTAGGTCGCAATGAGCAGTTCTTC,CASSQELGRNEQFF
TRBJ2-7,few,TRBD1,TRBV7-9,15,TGTGCCAGCAGTTCAACGACAGGGAGCTCCTACGAGCAGTACTTC,CASSSTTGSSYEQYF
TRBJ1-5,.,.,TRBV7-2,14,TGTGCCAGCAGAAAGGACGGGTCCCATCAGCCCCAGCATTTT,CASRKDGSHQPQHF
TRBJ2-6,few,.,TRBV29-1,15,TGCAGCGTTGAAGATGTGGTCTCTGGGGCCAACGTCCTGACTTTC,CSVEDVVSGANVLTF